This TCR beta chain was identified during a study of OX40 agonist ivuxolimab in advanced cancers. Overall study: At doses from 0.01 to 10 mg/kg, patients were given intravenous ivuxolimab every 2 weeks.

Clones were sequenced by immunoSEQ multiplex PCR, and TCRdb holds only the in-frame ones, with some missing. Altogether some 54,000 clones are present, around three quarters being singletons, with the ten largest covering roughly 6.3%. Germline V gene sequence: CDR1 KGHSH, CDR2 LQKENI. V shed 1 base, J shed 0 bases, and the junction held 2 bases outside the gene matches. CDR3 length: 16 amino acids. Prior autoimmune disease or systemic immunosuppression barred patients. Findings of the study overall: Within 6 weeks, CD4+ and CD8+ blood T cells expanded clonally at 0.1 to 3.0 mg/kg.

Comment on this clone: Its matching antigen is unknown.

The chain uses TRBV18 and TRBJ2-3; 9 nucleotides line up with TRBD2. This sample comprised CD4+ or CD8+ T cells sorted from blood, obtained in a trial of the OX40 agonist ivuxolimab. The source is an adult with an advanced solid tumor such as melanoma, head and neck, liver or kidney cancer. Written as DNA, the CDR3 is TGTGCCAGCTCACCACTAGCGGGGGTTAGCACAGATACGCAGTATTTT. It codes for CASSPLAGVSTDTQYF.